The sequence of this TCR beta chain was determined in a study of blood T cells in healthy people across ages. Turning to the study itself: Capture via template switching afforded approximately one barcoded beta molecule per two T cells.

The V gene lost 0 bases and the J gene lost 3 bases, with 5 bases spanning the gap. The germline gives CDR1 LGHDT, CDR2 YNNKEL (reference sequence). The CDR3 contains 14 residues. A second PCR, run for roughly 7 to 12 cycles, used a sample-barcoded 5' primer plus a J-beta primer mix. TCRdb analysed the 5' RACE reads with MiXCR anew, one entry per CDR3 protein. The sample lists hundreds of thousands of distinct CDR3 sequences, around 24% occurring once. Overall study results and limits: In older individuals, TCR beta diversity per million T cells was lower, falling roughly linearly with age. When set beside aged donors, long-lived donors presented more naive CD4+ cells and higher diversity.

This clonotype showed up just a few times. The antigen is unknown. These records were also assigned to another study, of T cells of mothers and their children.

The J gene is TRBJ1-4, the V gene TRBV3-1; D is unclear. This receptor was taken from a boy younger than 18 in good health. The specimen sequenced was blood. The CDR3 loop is CASSQEEPNEKLFF. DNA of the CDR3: TGTGCCAGCAGCCAAGAAGAGCCTAATGAAAAACTGTTTTTT.